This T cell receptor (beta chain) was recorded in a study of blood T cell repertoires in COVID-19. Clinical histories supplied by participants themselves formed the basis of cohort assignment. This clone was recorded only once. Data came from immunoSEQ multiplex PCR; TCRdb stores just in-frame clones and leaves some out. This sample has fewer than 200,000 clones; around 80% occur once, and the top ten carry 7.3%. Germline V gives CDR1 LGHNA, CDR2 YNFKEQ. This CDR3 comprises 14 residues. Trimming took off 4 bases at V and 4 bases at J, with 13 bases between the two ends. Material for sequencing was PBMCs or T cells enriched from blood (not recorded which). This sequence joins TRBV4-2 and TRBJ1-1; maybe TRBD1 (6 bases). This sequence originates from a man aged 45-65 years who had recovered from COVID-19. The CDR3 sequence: CASSRTRGGTEAFF. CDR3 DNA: TGTGCCAGCAGCCGCACAAGGGGGGGCACTGAAGCTTTCTTT.